This T cell receptor beta chain came from a study of blood T cell repertoires in COVID-19. The CDR3 contains 17 residues. Looked up from germline, CDR1 is SGHVS and CDR2 is FNYEAQ. Trimming at V came to 5 bases and at J to 1 base, leaving 5 bases not matched to a gene. This table comes from immunoSEQ multiplex PCR, and its TCRdb copy is limited to in-frame clones, with some not included. The sample comprises nearly 350,000 clones, roughly 89% of which are singletons, and roughly 3.3% rests with the top ten. The origin of this receptor is a woman between 18 and 29 years old who had recovered from COVID-19. This chain joins TRBV7-6 and TRBJ2-1; 13 nucleotides agree with TRBD2. Material: peripheral blood. The CDR3 DNA follows: TGTGCCAGCAGCCCAGGACTAGCGGGAGTATCCTACAATGAGCAGTTCTTC. Translated: CASSPGLAGVSYNEQFF.